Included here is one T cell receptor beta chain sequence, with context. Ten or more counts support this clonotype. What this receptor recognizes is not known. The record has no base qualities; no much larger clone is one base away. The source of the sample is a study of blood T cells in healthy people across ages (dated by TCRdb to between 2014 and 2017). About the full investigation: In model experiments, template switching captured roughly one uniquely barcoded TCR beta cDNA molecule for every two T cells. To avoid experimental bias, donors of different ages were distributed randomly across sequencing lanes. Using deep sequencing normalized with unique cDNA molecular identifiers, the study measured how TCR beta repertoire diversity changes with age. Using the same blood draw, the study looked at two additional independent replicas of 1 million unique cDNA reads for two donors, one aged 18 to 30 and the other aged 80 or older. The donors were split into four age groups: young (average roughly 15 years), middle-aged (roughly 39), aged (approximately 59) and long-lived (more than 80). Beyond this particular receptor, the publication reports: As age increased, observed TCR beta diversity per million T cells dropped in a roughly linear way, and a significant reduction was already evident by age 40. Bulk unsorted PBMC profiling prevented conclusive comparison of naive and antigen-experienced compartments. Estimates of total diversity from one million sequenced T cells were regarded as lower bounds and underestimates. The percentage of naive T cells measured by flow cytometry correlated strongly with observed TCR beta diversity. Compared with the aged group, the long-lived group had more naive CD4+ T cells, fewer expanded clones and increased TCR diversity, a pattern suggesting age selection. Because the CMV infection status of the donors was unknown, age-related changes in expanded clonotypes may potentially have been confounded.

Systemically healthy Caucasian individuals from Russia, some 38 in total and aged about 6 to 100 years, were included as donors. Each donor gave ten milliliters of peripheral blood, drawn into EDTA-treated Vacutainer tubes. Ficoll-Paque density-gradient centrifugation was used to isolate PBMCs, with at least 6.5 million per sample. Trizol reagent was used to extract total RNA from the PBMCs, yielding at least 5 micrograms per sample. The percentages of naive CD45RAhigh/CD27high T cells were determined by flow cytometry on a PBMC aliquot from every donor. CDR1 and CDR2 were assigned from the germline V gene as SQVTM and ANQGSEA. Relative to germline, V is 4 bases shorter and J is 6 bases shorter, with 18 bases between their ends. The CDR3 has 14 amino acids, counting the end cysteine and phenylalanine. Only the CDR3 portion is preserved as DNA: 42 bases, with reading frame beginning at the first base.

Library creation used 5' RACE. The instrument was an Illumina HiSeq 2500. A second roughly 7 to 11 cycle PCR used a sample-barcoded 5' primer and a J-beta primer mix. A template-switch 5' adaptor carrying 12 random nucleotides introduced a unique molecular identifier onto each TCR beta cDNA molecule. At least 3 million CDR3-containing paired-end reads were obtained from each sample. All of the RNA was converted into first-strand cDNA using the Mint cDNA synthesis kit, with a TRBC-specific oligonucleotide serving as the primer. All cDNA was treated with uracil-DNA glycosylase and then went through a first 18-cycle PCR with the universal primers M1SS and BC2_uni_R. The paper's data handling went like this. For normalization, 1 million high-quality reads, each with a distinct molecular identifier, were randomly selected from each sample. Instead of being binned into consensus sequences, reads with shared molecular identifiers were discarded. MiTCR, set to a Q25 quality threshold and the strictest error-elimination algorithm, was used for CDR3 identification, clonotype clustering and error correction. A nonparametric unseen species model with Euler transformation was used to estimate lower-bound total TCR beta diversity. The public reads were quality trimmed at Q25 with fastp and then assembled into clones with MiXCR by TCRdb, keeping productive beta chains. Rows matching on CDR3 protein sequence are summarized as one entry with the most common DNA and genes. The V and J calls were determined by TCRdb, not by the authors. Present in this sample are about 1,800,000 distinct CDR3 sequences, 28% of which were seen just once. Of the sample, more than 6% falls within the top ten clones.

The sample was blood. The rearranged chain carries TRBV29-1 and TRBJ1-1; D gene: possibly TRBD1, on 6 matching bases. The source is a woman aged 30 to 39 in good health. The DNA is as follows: TGCAGCGTTGTCAGGGGCTCCACGTCGCCTGAAGCTTTCTTT. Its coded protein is CSVVRGSTSPEAFF.